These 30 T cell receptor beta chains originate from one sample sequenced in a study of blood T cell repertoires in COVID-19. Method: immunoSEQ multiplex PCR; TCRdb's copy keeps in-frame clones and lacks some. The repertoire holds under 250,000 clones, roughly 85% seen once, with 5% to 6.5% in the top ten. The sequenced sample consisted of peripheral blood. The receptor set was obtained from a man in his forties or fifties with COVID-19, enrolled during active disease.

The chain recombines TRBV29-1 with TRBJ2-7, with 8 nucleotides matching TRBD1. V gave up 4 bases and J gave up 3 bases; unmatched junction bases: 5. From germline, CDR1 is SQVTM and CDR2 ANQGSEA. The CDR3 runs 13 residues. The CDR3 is CSVGAGGFYEQYF. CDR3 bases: TGCAGCGTTGGAGCAGGGGGCTTCTACGAGCAGTACTTC.

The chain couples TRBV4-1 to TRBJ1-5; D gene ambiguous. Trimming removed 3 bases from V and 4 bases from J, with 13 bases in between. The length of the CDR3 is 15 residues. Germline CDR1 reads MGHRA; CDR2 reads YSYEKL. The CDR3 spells CASSQSWPVNQPQHF. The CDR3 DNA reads TGCGCCAGCAGCCAGTCTTGGCCAGTTAATCAGCCCCAGCATTTT.

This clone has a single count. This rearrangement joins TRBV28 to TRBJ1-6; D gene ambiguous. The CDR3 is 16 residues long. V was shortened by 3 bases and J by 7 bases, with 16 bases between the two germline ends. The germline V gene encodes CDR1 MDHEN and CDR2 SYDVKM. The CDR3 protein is CASSLQSGQSNSPLHF. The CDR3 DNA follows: TGTGCCAGCAGTTTGCAATCTGGGCAATCCAATTCACCCCTCCACTTT.

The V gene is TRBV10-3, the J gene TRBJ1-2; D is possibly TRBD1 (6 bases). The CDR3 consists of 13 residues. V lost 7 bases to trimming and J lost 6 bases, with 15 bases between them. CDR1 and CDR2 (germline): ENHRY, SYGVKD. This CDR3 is CAIMGQGKDGYTF. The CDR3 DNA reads TGTGCCATCATGGGCCAGGGGAAGGATGGCTACACCTTC.

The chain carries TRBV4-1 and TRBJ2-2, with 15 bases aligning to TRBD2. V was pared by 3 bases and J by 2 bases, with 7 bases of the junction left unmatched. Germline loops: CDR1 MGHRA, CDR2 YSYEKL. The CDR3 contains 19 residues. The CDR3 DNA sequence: TGCGCCAGCAGCCACCCGGGACTAGCGGGGGGACGAAACACCGGGGAGCTGTTTTTT. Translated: CASSHPGLAGGRNTGELFF.

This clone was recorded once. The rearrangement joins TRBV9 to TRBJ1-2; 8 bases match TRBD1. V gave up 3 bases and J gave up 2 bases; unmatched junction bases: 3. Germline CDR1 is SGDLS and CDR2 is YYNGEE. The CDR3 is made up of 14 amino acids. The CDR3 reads CASSATGANYGYTF. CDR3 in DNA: TGTGCCAGCAGCGCGACAGGGGCGAACTATGGCTACACCTTC. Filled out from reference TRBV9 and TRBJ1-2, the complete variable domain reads DSGVTQTPKHLITATGQRVTLRCSPRSGDLSVYWYQQSLDQGLQFLIQYYNGEERAKGNILERFSAQQFPDLHSELNLSSLELGDSALYFCASSATGANYGYTFGSGTRLTVV.

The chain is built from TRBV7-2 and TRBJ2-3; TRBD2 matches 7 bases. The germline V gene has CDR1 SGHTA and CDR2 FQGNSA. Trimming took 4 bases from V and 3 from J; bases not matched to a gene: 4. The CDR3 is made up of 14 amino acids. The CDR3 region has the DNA TGTGCCAGCAGCTCTGGGACTACTACAGATACGCAGTATTTT. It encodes CASSSGTTTDTQYF.

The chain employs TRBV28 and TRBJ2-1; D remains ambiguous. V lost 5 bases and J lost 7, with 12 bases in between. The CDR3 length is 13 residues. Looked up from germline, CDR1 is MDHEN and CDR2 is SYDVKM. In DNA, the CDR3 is TGTGCCAGCAGTATTAATTCGGGTAATGAGCAGTTCTTC. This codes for CASSINSGNEQFF.

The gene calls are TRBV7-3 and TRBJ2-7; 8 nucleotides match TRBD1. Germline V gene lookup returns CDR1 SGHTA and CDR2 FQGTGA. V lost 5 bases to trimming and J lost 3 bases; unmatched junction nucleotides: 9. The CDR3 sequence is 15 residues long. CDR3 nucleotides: TGTGCCAGCAGCCCAGGGGGCGGGGCTGGCTACGAGCAGTACTTC. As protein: CASSPGGGAGYEQYF.

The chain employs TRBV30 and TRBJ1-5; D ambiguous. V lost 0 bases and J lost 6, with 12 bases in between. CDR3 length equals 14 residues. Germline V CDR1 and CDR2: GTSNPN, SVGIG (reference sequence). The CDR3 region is CAWSVLSSGQPQHF. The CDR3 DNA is TGTGCCTGGAGTGTATTGTCCAGCGGTCAGCCCCAGCATTTT.

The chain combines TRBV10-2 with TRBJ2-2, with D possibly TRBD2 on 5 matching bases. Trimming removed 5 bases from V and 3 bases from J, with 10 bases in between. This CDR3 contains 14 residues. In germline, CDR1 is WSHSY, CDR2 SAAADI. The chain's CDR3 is CASSPPGYTGELFF. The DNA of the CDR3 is TGCGCCAGCAGTCCACCGGGGTACACCGGGGAGCTGTTTTTT.

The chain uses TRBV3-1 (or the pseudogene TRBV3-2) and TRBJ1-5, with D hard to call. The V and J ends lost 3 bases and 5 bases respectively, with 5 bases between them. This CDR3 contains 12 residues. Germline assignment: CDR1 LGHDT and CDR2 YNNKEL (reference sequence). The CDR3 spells CASSQADQPQHF. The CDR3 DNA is TGTGCCAGCAGCCAGGCTGATCAGCCCCAGCATTTT.

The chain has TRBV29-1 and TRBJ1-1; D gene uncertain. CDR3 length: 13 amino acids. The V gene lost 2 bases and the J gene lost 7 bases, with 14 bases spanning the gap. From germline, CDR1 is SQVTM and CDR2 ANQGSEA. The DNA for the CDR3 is TGCAGCGTTGAAAGAGTCGGGAAAAATGAAGCTTTCTTT. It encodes CSVERVGKNEAFF.

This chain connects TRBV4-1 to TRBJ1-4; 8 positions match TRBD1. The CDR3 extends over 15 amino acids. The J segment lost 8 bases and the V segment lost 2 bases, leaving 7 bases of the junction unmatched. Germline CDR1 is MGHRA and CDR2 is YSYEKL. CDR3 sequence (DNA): TGCGCCAGCAGCCAAACTCAGGGGGCGGCAGAAAAACTGTTTTTT. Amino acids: CASSQTQGAAEKLFF.

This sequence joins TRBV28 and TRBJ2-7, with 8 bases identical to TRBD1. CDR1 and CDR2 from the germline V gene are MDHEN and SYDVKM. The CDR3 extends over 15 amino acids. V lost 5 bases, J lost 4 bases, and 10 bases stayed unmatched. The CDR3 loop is CASSAEGQVRYEQYF. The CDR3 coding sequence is TGTGCCAGCAGTGCCGAGGGACAGGTGAGATACGAGCAGTACTTC.

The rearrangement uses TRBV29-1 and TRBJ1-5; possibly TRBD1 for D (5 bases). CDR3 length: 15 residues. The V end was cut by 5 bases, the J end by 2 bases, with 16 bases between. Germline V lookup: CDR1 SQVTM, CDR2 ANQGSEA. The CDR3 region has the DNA TGCAGCGTTAGGGACTCGGAACGGGGCAATCAGCCCCAGCATTTT. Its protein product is CSVRDSERGNQPQHF.

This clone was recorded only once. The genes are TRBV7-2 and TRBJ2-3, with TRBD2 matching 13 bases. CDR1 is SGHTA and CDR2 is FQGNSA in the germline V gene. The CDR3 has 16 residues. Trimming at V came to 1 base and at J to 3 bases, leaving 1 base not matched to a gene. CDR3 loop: CASSLGLAGGTDTQYF. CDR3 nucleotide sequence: TGTGCCAGCAGCTTAGGACTAGCGGGGGGAACAGATACGCAGTATTTT.

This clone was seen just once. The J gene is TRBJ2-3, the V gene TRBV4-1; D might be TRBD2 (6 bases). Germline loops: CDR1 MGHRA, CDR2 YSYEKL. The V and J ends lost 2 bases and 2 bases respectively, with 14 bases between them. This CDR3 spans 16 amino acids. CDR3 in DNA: TGCGCCAGCAGCCAACGGGGGACTCAGAACACAGATACGCAGTATTTT. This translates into CASSQRGTQNTDTQYF.

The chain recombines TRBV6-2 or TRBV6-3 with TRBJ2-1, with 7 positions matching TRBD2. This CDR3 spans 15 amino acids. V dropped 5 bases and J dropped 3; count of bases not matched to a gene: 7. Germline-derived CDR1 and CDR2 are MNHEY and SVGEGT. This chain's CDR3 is CASSQSGENYNEQFF. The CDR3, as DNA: TGTGCCAGCAGTCAGAGCGGGGAGAACTACAATGAGCAGTTCTTC.

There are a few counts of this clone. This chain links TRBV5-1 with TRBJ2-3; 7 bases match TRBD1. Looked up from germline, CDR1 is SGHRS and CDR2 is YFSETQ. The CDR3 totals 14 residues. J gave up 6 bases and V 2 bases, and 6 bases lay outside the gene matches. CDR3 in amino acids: CASSFGTVADTQYF. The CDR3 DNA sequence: TGCGCCAGCAGCTTCGGGACAGTGGCGGATACGCAGTATTTT.

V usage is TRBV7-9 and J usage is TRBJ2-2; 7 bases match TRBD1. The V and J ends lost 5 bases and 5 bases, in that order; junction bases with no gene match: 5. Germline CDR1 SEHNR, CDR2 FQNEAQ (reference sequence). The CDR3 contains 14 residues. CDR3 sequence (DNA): TGTGCCAGCAGCGAAGGACAGGTGACCGGGGAGCTGTTTTTT. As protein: CASSEGQVTGELFF.

The CDR3 DNA follows: TGTGCCAGCCGGGACTTTTATAGCAATCAGCCCCAGCATTTT. Residues: CASRDFYSNQPQHF. The chain has TRBV19 and TRBJ1-5, with a tentative D call TRBD1 (5 bases). CDR1 is LNHDA, CDR2 SQIVND, per germline (reference sequence). The CDR3 has 14 residues. Deletions cut 9 bases from V and 0 bases from J, with 12 bases between.

CDR3 coding DNA: TGTGCCAGCAGTCGAGCGGGGGGGCCCCAAGAGACCCAGTACTTC. It specifies CASSRAGGPQETQYF. V gene TRBV2 combines with J gene TRBJ2-5, with TRBD2 matching 10 bases. Germline trimming cut 5 bases from V and 1 base from J; bases unmatched to any gene: 4. The germline V gene has CDR1 SNHLY and CDR2 FYNNEI. This CDR3 contains 15 residues.

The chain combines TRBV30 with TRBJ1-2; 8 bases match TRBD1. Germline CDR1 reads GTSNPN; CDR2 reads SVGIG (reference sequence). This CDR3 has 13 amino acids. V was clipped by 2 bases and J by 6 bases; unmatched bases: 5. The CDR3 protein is CAWSRDRGDGYTF. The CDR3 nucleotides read TGTGCCTGGAGTAGAGACAGGGGTGATGGCTACACCTTC. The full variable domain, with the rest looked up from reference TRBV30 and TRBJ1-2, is SQTIHQWPATLVQPVGSPLSLECTVEGTSNPNLYWYRQAAGRGLQLLFYSVGIGQISSEVPQNLSASRPQDRQFILSSKKLLLSDSGFYLCAWSRDRGDGYTFGSGTRLTVV.

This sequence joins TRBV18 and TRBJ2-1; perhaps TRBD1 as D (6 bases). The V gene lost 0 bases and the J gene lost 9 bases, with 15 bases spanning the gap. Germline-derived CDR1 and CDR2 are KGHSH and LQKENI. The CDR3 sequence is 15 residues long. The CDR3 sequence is CASSPPVGTSIEQFF. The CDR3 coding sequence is TGTGCCAGCTCACCACCGGTGGGGACATCGATTGAGCAGTTCTTC. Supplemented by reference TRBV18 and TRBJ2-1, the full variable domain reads NAGVMQNPRHLVRRRGQEARLRCSPMKGHSHVYWYRQLPEEGLKFMVYLQKENIIDESGMPKERFSAEFPKEGPSILRIQQVVRGDSAAYFCASSPPVGTSIEQFFGPGTRLTVL.

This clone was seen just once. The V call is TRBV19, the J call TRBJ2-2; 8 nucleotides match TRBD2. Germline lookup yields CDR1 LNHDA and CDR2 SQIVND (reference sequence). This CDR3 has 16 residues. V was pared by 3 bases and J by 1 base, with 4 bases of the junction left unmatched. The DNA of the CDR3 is TGTGCCAGTAGTATCCCAGCGGGGGTGAACACCGGGGAGCTGTTTTTT. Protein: CASSIPAGVNTGELFF.

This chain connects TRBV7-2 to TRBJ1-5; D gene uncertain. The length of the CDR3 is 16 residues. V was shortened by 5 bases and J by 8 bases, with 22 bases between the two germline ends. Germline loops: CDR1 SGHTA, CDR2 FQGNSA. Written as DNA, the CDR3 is TGTGCCAGCAGCGCCGGCCCTGGAGCCCCGTGGGAGCCCCAGCATTTT. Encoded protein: CASSAGPGAPWEPQHF.

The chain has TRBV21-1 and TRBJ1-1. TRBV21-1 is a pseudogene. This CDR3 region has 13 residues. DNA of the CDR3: TGTGCCAGCGACGGGCGGGAACACTCTGAAGCTTTCTTT. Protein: CASDGREHSEAFF.

The CDR3 is CASRERSREEAFF. The CDR3, as DNA: TGTGCCAGTAGGGAGAGATCCAGGGAAGAAGCTTTCTTT. The gene calls are TRBV19 and TRBJ1-1, with D perhaps TRBD1 (5 bases). With 6 bases removed from V and 8 bases from J, the gap between germline ends came to 16 bases. The germline CDR1 and CDR2 sequences are LNHDA and SQIVND (reference sequence). The CDR3 length is 13 residues.

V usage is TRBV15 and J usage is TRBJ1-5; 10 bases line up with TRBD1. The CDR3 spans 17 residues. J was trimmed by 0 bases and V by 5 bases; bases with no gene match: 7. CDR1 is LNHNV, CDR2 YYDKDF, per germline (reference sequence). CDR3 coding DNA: TGTGCCACCAGCCCCCGGGACAGGGGCTTTAGCAATCAGCCCCAGCATTTT. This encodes CATSPRDRGFSNQPQHF.